These 8 T cell receptor beta chains were sequenced from one sample in a study of OX40 agonist ivuxolimab in advanced cancers. Data came from immunoSEQ multiplex PCR; TCRdb stores just in-frame clones and leaves some out. The sample carries 35,000 to 45,000 clones, around 89% recorded once. The sample in question was CD4+ or CD8+ T cells sorted from blood, obtained in a trial of the OX40 agonist ivuxolimab. The receptors stem from an adult with an advanced solid tumor such as melanoma, head and neck, liver or kidney cancer.

This clone was picked up one time. The chain combines TRBV5-1 with TRBJ2-7; TRBD1 matches at 11 bases. J was trimmed by 11 bases and V by 0 bases; bases with no gene match: 7. This CDR3 has 14 amino acids. Germline loops: CDR1 SGHRS, CDR2 YFSETQ. In nucleotides, the CDR3 is TGCGCCAGCAGCTTGGTTGGGACAGGGGGAAGTGAGTACTTC. Its protein product is CASSLVGTGGSEYF.

The rearrangement joins TRBV6-1 to TRBJ1-2, with no clear D. V lost 0 bases to trimming and J lost 0 bases, with 5 bases between them. Germline V CDR1 and CDR2: MNHNS, SASEGT. This CDR3 comprises 14 residues. This CDR3 reads CASSEATPNYGYTF. CDR3 bases: TGTGCCAGCAGTGAAGCAACACCTAACTATGGCTACACCTTC.

This rearrangement joins TRBV19 to TRBJ2-1, with D perhaps matching TRBD2 (6 bases). The CDR3 runs 13 residues. CDR1 and CDR2 from the germline V gene are LNHDA and SQIVND (reference sequence). V shed 5 bases and J shed 15 bases, with 20 bases lying between them. Here the CDR3 reads CASSPTGRDLPFF. CDR3 in DNA: TGTGCCAGTAGTCCCACTGGACGGGACTTGCCGTTCTTC.

The chain combines TRBV18 with TRBJ2-1; 10 positions match TRBD2. From germline, CDR1 is KGHSH and CDR2 LQKENI. With 5 bases clipped from V and 7 bases from J, the junction kept 11 bases outside the gene matches. The CDR3 has 16 amino acids. This CDR3 is CASSTLAGELMNEQFF. The DNA for the CDR3 is TGTGCCAGCTCAACCCTAGCGGGAGAATTAATGAATGAGCAGTTCTTC.

The chain combines TRBV6-6 with TRBJ1-1; no clear D gene. Germline CDR1 and CDR2: MNHNY and SVGAGI (reference sequence). There are 13 residues in the CDR3. Trimming removed 2 bases at V and 0 bases at J, with 4 bases between. The CDR3 here is CASSYSVNTEAFF. The CDR3 nucleotides read TGTGCCAGCAGTTACAGCGTGAACACTGAAGCTTTCTTT.

This chain joins TRBV6-5 and TRBJ2-1, with TRBD1 matching 8 bases. Germline V gene data show CDR1 as MNHEY and CDR2 as SVGAGI. J gave up 4 bases and V 6 bases, and 2 bases lay outside the gene matches. The CDR3 loop spans 13 amino acids. The CDR3 sequence: CASSRTGYNEQFF. In DNA form, the CDR3 reads TGTGCCAGCAGCCGGACAGGGTACAATGAGCAGTTCTTC.

This clone was counted a single time. This sequence joins TRBV28 and TRBJ1-2; D is uncertain. Trimming left V 3 bases short and J 4 bases short, with 9 bases between. This CDR3 comprises 13 residues. Germline V gene data show CDR1 as MDHEN and CDR2 as SYDVKM. Here the CDR3 DNA reads TGTGCCAGCAGTTTTGGAACCGCCTATGGCTACACCTTC. This encodes CASSFGTAYGYTF.

The chain has TRBV28 and TRBJ2-1; the D is unclear. V lost 5 bases, J lost 0 bases, and 8 bases lay in between. The CDR3 consists of 14 residues. Per the germline V gene, CDR1 is MDHEN and CDR2 is SYDVKM. The CDR3 region is CASSQHNSYNEQFF. DNA for the CDR3: TGTGCCAGCAGTCAACACAACTCCTACAATGAGCAGTTCTTC.